These 5 T cell receptor beta chains originate from one sample sequenced in a study of blood T cell repertoires in COVID-19. Method: immunoSEQ multiplex PCR; TCRdb's copy keeps in-frame clones and lacks some. The sample holds approximately 180,000 clones, around 76% seen once. The sequencing input was PBMCs or T cells enriched from blood (not recorded which). All receptors derive from a woman aged 45-65 years with acute COVID-19.

Worth noting for this clone: The same CDR3 is also encoded by other DNA sequences in this sample. The J gene is TRBJ1-5, the V gene TRBV12-3 or TRBV12-4; D uncertain. Trimming stripped 5 bases from V and 3 bases from J, with 8 bases between. The CDR3 consists of 13 residues. The CDR3, as DNA: TGTGCCAGCAGTCCCGGAGACAATCAGCCCCAGCATTTT. Translated: CASSPGDNQPQHF.

This clone was seen more than once but under ten times. V usage is TRBV7-9 and J usage is TRBJ2-3, with 10 bases aligning to TRBD1. V was pared by 8 bases and J by 4 bases, with 9 bases of the junction left unmatched. CDR1 SEHNR and CDR2 FQNEAQ come from the germline V gene (reference sequence). The CDR3 sequence is 15 residues long. The CDR3 DNA follows: TGTGCCAGCGACGGACCCGGGACAGGGGCAGATACGCAGTATTTT. This sequence encodes CASDGPGTGADTQYF.

This sequence joins TRBV24-1 and TRBJ2-2; D is possibly TRBD2 (6 bases). Trimming stripped 8 bases from V and 5 bases from J, with 11 bases between. This CDR3 spans 13 amino acids. The germline CDR1 and CDR2 sequences are KGHDR and SFDVKD. The CDR3 loop reads CATNGAGTGELFF. CDR3 nucleotides: TGTGCCACCAACGGGGCGGGGACCGGGGAGCTGTTTTTT.

This sequence joins TRBV12-3 or TRBV12-4 and TRBJ1-2; possibly TRBD1 for D (6 bases). Trimming shortened V by 3 bases and J by 4 bases, and 9 bases separated the two germline ends. The CDR3 consists of 13 residues. This CDR3 reads CASSFQGSYGYTF. In nucleotides, the CDR3 is TGTGCCAGCAGTTTCCAGGGGAGCTATGGCTACACCTTC.

This clone was detected only a few times. The chain couples TRBV29-1 to TRBJ2-1, with D hard to call. This CDR3 comprises 15 residues. V lost 1 base and J lost 1, with 11 bases in between. The V gene's germline CDR1 is SQVTM and CDR2 ANQGSEA. In DNA, the CDR3 is TGCAGCGTTGAAGGGTTTCGAGAATCCTACAATGAGCAGTTCTTC. Translating gives CSVEGFRESYNEQFF.